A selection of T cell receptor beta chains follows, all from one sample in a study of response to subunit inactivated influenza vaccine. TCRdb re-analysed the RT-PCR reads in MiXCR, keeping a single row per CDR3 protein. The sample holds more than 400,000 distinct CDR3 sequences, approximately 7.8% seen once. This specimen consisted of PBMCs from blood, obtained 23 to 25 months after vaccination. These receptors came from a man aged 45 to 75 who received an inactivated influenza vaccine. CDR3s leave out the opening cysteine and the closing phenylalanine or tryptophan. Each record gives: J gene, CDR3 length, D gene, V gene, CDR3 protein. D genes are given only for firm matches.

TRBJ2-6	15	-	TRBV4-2	ASSQEASRSGANVLT
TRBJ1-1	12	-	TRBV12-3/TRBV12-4	ASSSLRGLNNAF
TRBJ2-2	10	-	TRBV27	ASSEIRGELF
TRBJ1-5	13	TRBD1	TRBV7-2	ASRAGGGSNQPQH
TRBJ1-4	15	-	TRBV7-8	ASSLVIRAVDNEKLF
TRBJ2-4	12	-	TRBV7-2	ASASGQRKNIQY
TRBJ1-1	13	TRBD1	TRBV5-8	ASILTGGRNTEAS
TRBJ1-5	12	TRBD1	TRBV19	ASSIAGGNQPQH
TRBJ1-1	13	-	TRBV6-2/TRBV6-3	ASSTHDRGRTEAF
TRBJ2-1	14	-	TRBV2	ASSERGDRFYNEQF
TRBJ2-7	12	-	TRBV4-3	ASSQASNTYEQY
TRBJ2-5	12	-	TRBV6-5	ASSYARGLETQY
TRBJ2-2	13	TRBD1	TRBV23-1	ASTLGQVNTGELF
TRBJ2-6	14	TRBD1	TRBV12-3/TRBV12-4	ASSKDRVLGANVLT
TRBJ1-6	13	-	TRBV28	ASPTEDRTDSPLH
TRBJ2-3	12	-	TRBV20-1	SAWAGASTDTQY
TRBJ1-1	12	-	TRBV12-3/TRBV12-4	ASSFVEVDTEAF
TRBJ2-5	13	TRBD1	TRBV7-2	ASSFQTGNQETQY
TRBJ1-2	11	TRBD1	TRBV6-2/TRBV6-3	ASSSTGVFGYT
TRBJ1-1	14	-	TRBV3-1	ASSQTATGRNTEAF
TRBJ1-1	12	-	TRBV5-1	ASSARQAGTEAF
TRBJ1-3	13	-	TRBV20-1	SAIDSGTPGNTIY
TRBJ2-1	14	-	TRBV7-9	ASSLDTGPLYNEQF
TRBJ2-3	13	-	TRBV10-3	AIRDLSKTTDTQY
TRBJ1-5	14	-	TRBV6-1	ASSEGGGAYNQPQH
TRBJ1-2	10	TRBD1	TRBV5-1	ASSATGVGYT
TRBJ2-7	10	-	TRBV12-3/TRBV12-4	ASSPTSYEQY
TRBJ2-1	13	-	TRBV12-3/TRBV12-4	ASSPGTSLLDEQF
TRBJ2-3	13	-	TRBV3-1	ASSQVVSRGATQY
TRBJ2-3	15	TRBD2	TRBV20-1	SADSSGTSGSTDTQY
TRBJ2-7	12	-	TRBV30	AWKRPLGAYEQY
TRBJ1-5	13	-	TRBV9	ASSVGEYSNQPQH
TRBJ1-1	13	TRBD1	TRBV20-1	SARDQTGGGTEAF
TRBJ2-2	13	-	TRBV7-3	ASSLDGANTGELF
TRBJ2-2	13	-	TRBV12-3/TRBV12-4	ASRSTGGQRGELF
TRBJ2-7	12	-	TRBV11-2	ASSFDSVRYEQY
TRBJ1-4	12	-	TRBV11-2	ASSFVQSNEKLF